The 5 T cell receptor beta chains listed next were all sequenced from one sample in a study of neurological immune-mediated disorders. MiXCR, applied by TCRdb to the 5' RACE reads, yields one record per CDR3 protein. Among some 120,000 distinct CDR3 sequences listed, 3% to 3.5% were seen once. The sequenced sample was PBMCs. The receptors were sampled from a woman aged 25 to 45 with multiple sclerosis.

In this sample, this clonotype turned up many times. The chain has TRBV5-1 and TRBJ2-1; 9 bases align to TRBD1. Trimming removed 0 bases from V and 16 bases from J; junction bases left unmatched: 8. Germline CDR1 reads SGHRS; CDR2 reads YFSETQ. The length of the CDR3 is 13 residues. CDR3 coding DNA: TGCGCCAGCAGCTTGGAACAGGGGGCGAGCAATTTCTTC. Translating it yields CASSLEQGASNFF.

As to this clonotype: A read error may explain this, as a much larger clone is one base away. The chain is built from TRBV5-1 and TRBJ1-1, with D hard to call. CDR1 is SGHRS, CDR2 YFSETQ, per germline. V lost 2 bases to trimming and J lost 1 base, with 6 bases between them. The CDR3 is made up of 13 amino acids. The CDR3 here is CASSLMGNTEAFF. The CDR3 region has the DNA TGCGCCAGCAGCTTAATGGGGAACACTGAAGCTTTCTTT.

This clonotype came up many times. V and J are TRBV4-2 and TRBJ2-1; 9 nucleotides align to TRBD2. The germline CDR1 and CDR2 sequences are LGHNA and YNFKEQ. The junction had 15 bases not matched to a gene; V was cut back by 0 bases and J by 9 bases. The CDR3 runs to 18 residues. CDR3 sequence: CASSQETGASGVRREQFF. In DNA, the CDR3 is TGTGCCAGCAGCCAAGAAACCGGGGCTAGCGGGGTCCGGCGTGAGCAGTTCTTC.

This clonotype occurred many times. The chain links TRBV7-9 to TRBJ2-7, with 8 bases matching TRBD1. The V gene's germline CDR1 is SEHNR and CDR2 FQNEAQ (reference sequence). This CDR3 has 16 residues. The V gene end was trimmed by 5 bases and the J gene end by 5 bases; junction bases not matched to a gene: 14. The CDR3 coding sequence is TGTGCCAGCAGCCAACTTACAGGGGGGCCGAGTAACGAGCAGTACTTC. Encoded protein: CASSQLTGGPSNEQYF.

This clonotype was seen ten or more times. The J gene is TRBJ1-2, the V gene TRBV4-3, with D possibly matching TRBD1 (6 bases). V gave up 1 base and J gave up 6 bases, with 12 bases separating them. The germline CDR1 and CDR2 sequences are LGHNA and YSLEER. This CDR3 contains 14 residues. The CDR3 DNA is TGCGCCAGCAGCCAAGGCACAGGGCCTCATGGCTACACCTTC. This translates into CASSQGTGPHGYTF.